This is a list of T cell receptor beta chains from one sample in a study of cytotoxic CD8 clonotypes in ibrutinib-treated CLL. The repertoire was sequenced with immunoSEQ multiplex PCR; TCRdb's copy has only in-frame clones and lacks some. The table shows 73,000 or so clones, with under 70% occurring only once. The sequencing here drew on PBMCs, taken after 12 months of ibrutinib treatment. These receptors were taken from a human donor with chronic lymphocytic leukemia. CDR3s include the opening cysteine and the closing phenylalanine or tryptophan. D genes are given only for firm matches. Only part of the rows carry a size: once, few, many, or a class if the clone is expanded.

CDR3aa: CASTPSGQGADRDSPLHF
CDR3nt: TGTGCCAGCACCCCTTCGGGACAGGGGGCCGACCGAGATTCACCCCTCCACTTT
abundance: NA
v_gene: TRBV27
j_gene: TRBJ1-6
d_gene: TRBD1

CDR3aa: CASSRYVGQGADTQYF
CDR3nt: TGTGCCAGCAGCCGTTACGTGGGACAGGGGGCAGATACGCAGTATTTT
abundance: NA
v_gene: TRBV7-2
j_gene: TRBJ2-3
d_gene: TRBD1

CDR3aa: CASSARGQGYGYTF
CDR3nt: TGTGCCAGCAGTGCCCGGGGACAGGGATATGGCTACACCTTC
abundance: NA
v_gene: TRBV6-6
j_gene: TRBJ1-2
d_gene: TRBD1

CDR3aa: CASSTRAGSSTDTQYF
CDR3nt: TGTGCCAGCAGCACTAGAGCGGGGAGTTCGACAGATACGCAGTATTTT
abundance: NA
v_gene: TRBV2
j_gene: TRBJ2-3
d_gene: TRBD2

CDR3aa: CSQIGLEYNEQFF
CDR3nt: TGCAGCCAAATTGGACTAGAATACAATGAGCAGTTCTTC
abundance: NA
v_gene: TRBV29-1
j_gene: TRBJ2-1
d_gene: TRBD2

CDR3aa: CASSPQLWEQYF
CDR3nt: TGTGCCAGCAGTCCCCAGCTGTGGGAGCAGTACTTC
abundance: NA
v_gene: TRBV28
j_gene: TRBJ2-7
d_gene: NA

CDR3aa: CASSTGTTYEQYF
CDR3nt: TGTGCCAGCAGCACCGGGACCACCTACGAGCAGTACTTC
abundance: few
v_gene: TRBV2
j_gene: TRBJ2-7
d_gene: NA

CDR3aa: CASSDRTANSPLHF
CDR3nt: TGTGCCAGCAGTGATAGGACAGCGAATTCACCCCTCCACTTT
abundance: NA
v_gene: TRBV2
j_gene: TRBJ1-6
d_gene: NA

CDR3aa: CSVEGLGNEQFF
CDR3nt: TGCAGCGTTGAAGGACTAGGAAATGAGCAGTTCTTC
abundance: NA
v_gene: TRBV29-1
j_gene: TRBJ2-1
d_gene: NA

CDR3aa: CASSGGGINQPQHF
CDR3nt: TGTGCCAGCAGCGGCGGGGGGATCAATCAGCCCCAGCATTTT
abundance: NA
v_gene: TRBV6-6
j_gene: TRBJ1-5
d_gene: NA

CDR3aa: CASSPDSRTVTHTGELFF
CDR3nt: TGTGCCAGCAGCCCAGACAGCAGGACAGTAACACACACCGGGGAGCTGTTTTTT
abundance: NA
v_gene: TRBV11-3
j_gene: TRBJ2-2
d_gene: NA

CDR3aa: CASSTQDRGVRETQYF
CDR3nt: TGTGCCAGCAGCACCCAGGACAGGGGGGTTCGAGAGACCCAGTACTTC
abundance: NA
v_gene: TRBV9
j_gene: TRBJ2-5
d_gene: TRBD1

CDR3aa: CAWSVGGSNQPQHF
CDR3nt: TGTGCCTGGAGTGTAGGAGGGAGCAATCAGCCCCAGCATTTT
abundance: few
v_gene: TRBV30
j_gene: TRBJ1-5
d_gene: NA

CDR3aa: CASSVATGPDGEQFF
CDR3nt: TGTGCCAGCAGCGTAGCGACAGGGCCCGATGGTGAGCAGTTCTTC
abundance: NA
v_gene: TRBV9
j_gene: TRBJ2-1
d_gene: TRBD1

CDR3aa: CASSIGGSYGYTF
CDR3nt: TGTGCCAGTAGCATCGGGGGGTCCTATGGCTACACCTTC
abundance: few
v_gene: TRBV19
j_gene: TRBJ1-2
d_gene: NA

CDR3aa: CAWSVRRGGPDTQYF
CDR3nt: TGTGCCTGGAGTGTACGGCGGGGGGGCCCAGATACGCAGTATTTT
abundance: NA
v_gene: TRBV30
j_gene: TRBJ2-3
d_gene: TRBD2

CDR3aa: CASSPYRSTYEQYF
CDR3nt: TGTGCCAGCAGCCCCTACAGGAGTACCTACGAGCAGTACTTC
abundance: NA
v_gene: TRBV7-2
j_gene: TRBJ2-7
d_gene: NA

CDR3aa: CATHPGQNLYGYTF
CDR3nt: TGTGCCACCCACCCGGGACAGAATCTCTATGGCTACACCTTC
abundance: NA
v_gene: TRBV6-5
j_gene: TRBJ1-2
d_gene: TRBD1

CDR3aa: CASRRAGTNYGYTF
CDR3nt: TGTGCCAGCAGACGTGCCGGGACTAACTATGGCTACACCTTC
abundance: NA
v_gene: TRBV5-6
j_gene: TRBJ1-2
d_gene: NA

CDR3aa: CAWSFWVHPGTEAFF
CDR3nt: TGTGCCTGGAGTTTTTGGGTTCACCCAGGCACTGAAGCTTTCTTT
abundance: NA
v_gene: TRBV30
j_gene: TRBJ1-1
d_gene: NA

CDR3aa: CASSGRGAANTGELFF
CDR3nt: TGTGCCAGCAGTGGGCGGGGGGCCGCGAACACCGGGGAGCTGTTTTTT
abundance: NA
v_gene: TRBV25-1
j_gene: TRBJ2-2
d_gene: TRBD2

CDR3aa: CASREDRVVTEAFF
CDR3nt: TGTGCCAGCAGGGAAGACAGGGTAGTCACTGAAGCTTTCTTT
abundance: NA
v_gene: TRBV6-5
j_gene: TRBJ1-1
d_gene: TRBD1

CDR3aa: CASSPGESSYTF
CDR3nt: TGTGCCAGCTCACCGGGGGAATCCAGCTACACCTTC
abundance: NA
v_gene: TRBV18
j_gene: TRBJ1-2
d_gene: NA

CDR3aa: CASSTGQGGSETQYF
CDR3nt: TGTGCCAGTAGTACAGGACAGGGGGGATCGGAGACCCAGTACTTC
abundance: once
v_gene: TRBV19
j_gene: TRBJ2-5
d_gene: TRBD1

CDR3aa: CASSLGQVLNEKLFF
CDR3nt: TGTGCCAGCTCATTAGGACAGGTCCTCAATGAAAAACTGTTTTTT
abundance: NA
v_gene: TRBV18
j_gene: TRBJ1-4
d_gene: TRBD1

CDR3aa: CASSLRGTEAFF
CDR3nt: TGTGCCAGCAGCTTGCGGGGAACTGAAGCTTTCTTT
abundance: NA
v_gene: TRBV5-6
j_gene: TRBJ1-1
d_gene: NA

CDR3aa: CASSSGVGYEQYF
CDR3nt: TGTGCCAGCAGTTCAGGGGTGGGGTACGAGCAGTACTTC
abundance: few
v_gene: TRBV6-5
j_gene: TRBJ2-7
d_gene: NA